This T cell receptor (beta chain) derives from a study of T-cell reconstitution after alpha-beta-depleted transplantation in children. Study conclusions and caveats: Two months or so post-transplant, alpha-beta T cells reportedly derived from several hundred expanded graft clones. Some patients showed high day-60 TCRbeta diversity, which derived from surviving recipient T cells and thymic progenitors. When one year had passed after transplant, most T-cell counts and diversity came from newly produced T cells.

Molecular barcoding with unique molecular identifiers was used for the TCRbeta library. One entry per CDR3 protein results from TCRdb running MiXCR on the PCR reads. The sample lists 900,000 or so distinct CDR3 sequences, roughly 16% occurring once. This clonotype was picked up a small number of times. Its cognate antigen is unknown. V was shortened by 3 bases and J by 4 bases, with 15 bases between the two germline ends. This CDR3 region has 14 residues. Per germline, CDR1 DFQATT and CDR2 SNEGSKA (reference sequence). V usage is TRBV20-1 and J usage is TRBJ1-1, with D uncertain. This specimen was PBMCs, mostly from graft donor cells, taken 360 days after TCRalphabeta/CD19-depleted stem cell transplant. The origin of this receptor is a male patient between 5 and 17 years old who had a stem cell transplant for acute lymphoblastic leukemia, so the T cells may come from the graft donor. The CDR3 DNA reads TGCAGTGCTAGTATGCCCCTCCCCGGCACTGAAGCTTTCTTT. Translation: CSASMPLPGTEAFF.